These 29 T cell receptor beta chains were sequenced from one sample in a study of blood T cell repertoires in COVID-19. Profiled with immunoSEQ multiplex PCR; TCRdb holds only in-frame clones, not every one. This table has under 250,000 clones, 80% to 90% appearing once. Sequenced input: peripheral blood. The receptors here all came from a woman aged 55-75 years who had recovered from COVID-19.

V gene TRBV23-1 combines with J gene TRBJ1-2; D might be TRBD1 (6 bases). TRBV23-1 is flagged as an ORF with uncertain function. The CDR3 is made up of 16 amino acids. V lost 4 bases to trimming and J lost 7 bases, with 22 bases between them. CDR3 nucleotide sequence: TGCGCCAGCAGTCGGCGAGTGGGGGGGGCTGGATGTGGCTACACCTTC. The encoded protein is CASSRRVGGAGCGYTF.

V usage is TRBV6-1 and J usage is TRBJ1-1, with 11 bases lining up with TRBD1. Germline CDR1 is MNHNS and CDR2 is SASEGT. The CDR3 consists of 14 residues. V dropped 3 bases and J dropped 6; count of bases not matched to a gene: 3. The CDR3: CASSDGTGGPEAFF. CDR3 DNA sequence: TGTGCCAGCAGTGACGGGACAGGGGGGCCTGAAGCTTTCTTT.

The CDR3 DNA reads TGTGCCAGCAGCGCCACTAGGCCCACCGGGGAGCTGTTTTTT. Protein product: CASSATRPTGELFF. The chain employs TRBV9 and TRBJ2-2, with a possible D match to TRBD2 (5 bases). CDR1 and CDR2 (germline): SGDLS, YYNGEE. V gave up 3 bases and J gave up 4 bases, with 10 bases separating them. CDR3 size: 14 residues.

The chain recombines TRBV6-4 with TRBJ2-3, with 12 nucleotides matching TRBD2. Germline-derived CDR1 and CDR2 are MRHNA and SNTAGT. Losses at the gene ends were 4 bases for V and 8 bases for J; bases not matched to a gene: 7. The CDR3 covers 15 residues. The CDR3 region is CASSGQTSGGGTQYF. CDR3 sequence (DNA): TGTGCCAGCAGTGGCCAGACTAGCGGGGGAGGTACGCAGTATTTT.

The gene calls are TRBV27 and TRBJ2-7; 9 nucleotides align to TRBD2. Per germline, CDR1 MNHEY and CDR2 SMNVEV (reference sequence). The CDR3 sequence is 15 residues long. After removal of 3 bases from V and 2 bases from J, the junction contained 5 bases not matched to a gene. The CDR3 nucleotides are TGTGCCAGCAGTTTTAGCGGGACTAGCCCCTACGAGCAGTACTTC. Translated: CASSFSGTSPYEQYF.

This clone was found a few times. V gene TRBV20-1 combines with J gene TRBJ2-1; D is unresolved. The V gene lost 6 bases and the J gene lost 12 bases, with 15 bases spanning the gap. CDR1 and CDR2 (germline): DFQATT, SNEGSKA (reference sequence). This CDR3 spans 11 amino acids. The CDR3 reads CSALLPPRQFF. In DNA, the CDR3 is TGCAGTGCCCTCCTACCTCCGCGGCAGTTCTTC.

The rearrangement links TRBV3-1 (or the pseudogene TRBV3-2) to TRBJ2-2, with a possible D match to TRBD1 (5 bases). V was clipped by 4 bases and J by 6 bases, with 9 bases between them. This CDR3 is built from 13 residues. In germline, CDR1 is LGHDT, CDR2 YNNKEL (reference sequence). CDR3 in DNA: TGTGCCAGCAGCCCCCTAGGGGCCGGGGAGCTGTTTTTT. Its protein is CASSPLGAGELFF.

The V call is TRBV27, the J call TRBJ1-1; a weak D match, TRBD1 (5 bases). Germline CDR1 is MNHEY and CDR2 is SMNVEV (reference sequence). The CDR3 runs to 13 residues. Trimming left V 1 base short and J 11 bases short, with 14 bases between. The DNA for the CDR3 is TGTGCCAGCAGTTTATATGGGGGGGACTCGGCTTTCTTT. This translates into CASSLYGGDSAFF.

The count of this clone is one. The V and J genes are TRBV21-1 and TRBJ1-3; the D call of TRBD1 is as the table states it, not checked on the DNA. TRBV21-1 is a recognized pseudogene. The CDR3 extends over 15 amino acids. DNA of the CDR3: TGTGCCAGCAGCGCCCCGACAGAGACTGGAAACACCATATATTTT. Its protein is CASSAPTETGNTIYF.

The DNA for the CDR3 is TGTGCCAGCAGTGAGACAGGACTCTATAATTCACCCCTCCACTTT. Amino acids: CASSETGLYNSPLHF. V and J are TRBV25-1 and TRBJ1-6; a weak D match, TRBD1 (6 bases). The CDR3 is 15 residues long. Germline V lookup: CDR1 MGHDK, CDR2 SYGVNS. V lost 3 bases and J lost 3, with 9 bases in between.

This clone was recorded a few times. The rearrangement links TRBV5-4 to TRBJ1-2; tentatively, D is TRBD1 (6 bases). This CDR3 is built from 19 residues. V gave up 3 bases and J gave up 5 bases, with 29 bases separating them. Germline CDR1 and CDR2: SGHNT and YYREEE (reference sequence). CDR3 loop: CASSSRWQGPLGAAYGYTF. DNA for the CDR3: TGTGCCAGCAGCTCGCGGTGGCAGGGCCCGTTGGGGGCGGCTTATGGCTACACCTTC.

V and J are TRBV4-2 and TRBJ1-1, with a possible D match to TRBD1 (6 bases). This CDR3 spans 18 amino acids. Germline CDR1 reads LGHNA; CDR2 reads YNFKEQ. V dropped 1 base and J dropped 0 bases, with 18 bases sitting between them. In DNA, the CDR3 is TGTGCCAGCAGCCAAGGAGGGGGTGGGGCCTATATGAACACTGAAGCTTTCTTT. It yields the protein CASSQGGGGAYMNTEAFF.

The gene calls are TRBV9 and TRBJ2-3, with D perhaps matching TRBD2 (5 bases). The V end was cut by 1 base, the J end by 1 base, with 7 bases between. The CDR3 is made up of 14 amino acids. The germline V gene encodes CDR1 SGDLS and CDR2 YYNGEE. In DNA, the CDR3 is TGTGCCAGCAGCGTACGAGGGCGCACAGATACGCAGTATTTT. The encoded protein is CASSVRGRTDTQYF.

This sequence joins TRBV5-6 and TRBJ2-2; perhaps TRBD1 as D (5 bases). Deletions cut 1 base from V and 1 base from J, with 11 bases between. This CDR3 is built from 16 residues. Germline assignment: CDR1 SGHDT and CDR2 YYEEEE. Here the CDR3 reads CASSLSHRRNTGELFF. Written as DNA, the CDR3 is TGTGCCAGCAGCTTGTCGCACAGGCGGAACACCGGGGAGCTGTTTTTT.

This chain joins TRBV2 and TRBJ2-3, with D unclear. Looked up from germline, CDR1 is SNHLY and CDR2 is FYNNEI. The CDR3 sequence is 11 residues long. V was cut by 4 bases and J by 4 bases, with 3 bases left in between. This CDR3 reads CASSVSDTQYF. The DNA of the CDR3 is TGTGCCAGCAGTGTCTCAGATACGCAGTATTTT. Filled out from reference TRBV2 and TRBJ2-3, the complete variable domain reads EPEVTQTPSHQVTQMGQEVILRCVPISNHLYFYWYRQILGQKVEFLVSFYNNEISEKSEIFDDQFSVERPDGSNFTLKIRSTKLEDSAMYFCASSVSDTQYFGPGTRLTVL.

This clone was recorded only once. The chain has TRBV9 and TRBJ2-1; 8 positions agree with TRBD2. The germline V gene encodes CDR1 SGDLS and CDR2 YYNGEE. This CDR3 has 15 residues. With V trimmed by 0 bases and J by 5 bases, 4 bases remained unmatched. For the CDR3, the DNA is TGTGCCAGCAGCGTAGACCCAGCGGGGGACAATGAGCAGTTCTTC. It yields the protein CASSVDPAGDNEQFF.

The chain uses TRBV6-5 and TRBJ2-1, with 9 bases aligning to TRBD1. The CDR3 totals 13 residues. CDR1 is MNHEY, CDR2 SVGAGI, per germline. V was pared by 6 bases and J by 6 bases, with 3 bases of the junction left unmatched. The CDR3 is CASSDRGGNEQFF. The CDR3 DNA follows: TGTGCCAGCAGCGACAGGGGGGGCAATGAGCAGTTCTTC.

The chain joins TRBV12-3 or TRBV12-4 to TRBJ2-5, with D maybe TRBD2 (5 bases). Deletions cut 4 bases from V and 2 bases from J, with 8 bases between. The CDR3 length is 13 residues. The CDR3 sequence: CASSSGEQETQYF. In DNA, the CDR3 is TGTGCCAGCAGTTCCGGGGAACAAGAGACCCAGTACTTC.

V gene TRBV5-1 combines with J gene TRBJ2-1; 7 positions agree with TRBD2. Germline-derived CDR1 and CDR2 are SGHRS and YFSETQ. CDR3 size: 16 residues. The J segment lost 0 bases and the V segment lost 0 bases, leaving 3 bases of the junction unmatched. The CDR3 sequence: CASSLGSGDSYNEQFF. CDR3 DNA: TGCGCCAGCAGCTTGGGAAGCGGGGACTCCTACAATGAGCAGTTCTTC.

The chain has TRBV6-5 and TRBJ2-1; 9 nucleotides align to TRBD2. Germline CDR1 MNHEY, CDR2 SVGAGI. V shed 7 bases, J shed 10 bases, and the junction held 14 bases outside the gene matches. This CDR3 comprises 15 residues. In DNA, the CDR3 is TGTGCCAGCACTCTTCGGGCGGGGGGGCCTTGGGAGCAGTTCTTC. It is translated as CASTLRAGGPWEQFF.

The chain recombines TRBV5-1 with TRBJ2-3; D may be TRBD1 (6 bases). The CDR3 sequence is 14 residues long. Trimming pared 2 bases from V and 5 bases from J, leaving 12 bases between. CDR1 and CDR2 (germline): SGHRS, YFSETQ. The CDR3 is CASSFGGRVDTQYF. DNA of the CDR3: TGCGCCAGCAGCTTTGGGGGCAGGGTAGATACGCAGTATTTT.

This clone has just a few counts. V usage is TRBV2 and J usage is TRBJ2-1, with 12 bases aligning to TRBD2. CDR1 and CDR2 (germline): SNHLY, FYNNEI. The CDR3 is made up of 19 amino acids. With V trimmed by 8 bases and J by 2 bases, 16 bases remained unmatched. The CDR3 protein is CASDLFASGGAWTYNEQFF. In DNA, the CDR3 is TGTGCCAGCGACCTTTTCGCTAGCGGGGGGGCCTGGACCTACAATGAGCAGTTCTTC.

V usage is TRBV5-1 and J usage is TRBJ1-2; D not certain. This CDR3 region has 14 residues. Germline CDR1 SGHRS, CDR2 YFSETQ. Trimming took off 0 bases at V and 2 bases at J, with 8 bases between the two ends. CDR3 in amino acids: CASSLVSGNYGYTF. In nucleotides, the CDR3 is TGCGCCAGCAGCTTGGTCTCGGGGAACTATGGCTACACCTTC.

The chain uses TRBV2 and TRBJ1-1, with 7 bases lining up with TRBD1. The CDR3 is 17 residues long. Unmatched junction bases numbered 12, after V lost 5 bases and J lost 0 bases. Germline V gene sequence: CDR1 SNHLY, CDR2 FYNNEI. CDR3 sequence reads: CASSPGQFLLVNTEAFF. The CDR3 DNA sequence: TGTGCCAGCAGTCCGGGACAGTTCCTTCTAGTGAACACTGAAGCTTTCTTT.

This chain connects TRBV4-2 to TRBJ1-6; the D is unclear. Between the trimmed V and J ends, which lost 5 bases and 5 bases, there was a span of 13 bases. The CDR3 loop spans 15 amino acids. Germline-derived CDR1 and CDR2 are LGHNA and YNFKEQ. The CDR3 loop reads CASSSRGGNNSPLHF. The CDR3 nucleotides are TGTGCCAGCAGCAGCAGAGGAGGGAATAATTCACCCCTCCACTTT.

This clone was seen just once. The J gene is TRBJ1-4, the V gene TRBV2; 7 bases line up with TRBD1. From germline, CDR1 is SNHLY and CDR2 FYNNEI. J lost 7 bases, V lost 8 bases, and 13 bases had no gene match. CDR3 size: 15 residues. This CDR3 reads CASLGQDIRSEKLFF. The CDR3 DNA follows: TGTGCCAGCCTTGGACAGGACATAAGAAGTGAAAAACTGTTTTTT.

The chain couples TRBV3-1 (or the pseudogene TRBV3-2) to TRBJ2-3; 8 bases fit TRBD2. From germline, CDR1 is LGHDT and CDR2 YNNKEL (reference sequence). After removal of 2 bases from V and 6 bases from J, the junction contained 13 bases not matched to a gene. CDR3 size: 17 residues. CDR3 bases: TGTGCCAGCAGCCAATATGAGTCGGGGGGGCCGAGGGATACGCAGTATTTT. Translation: CASSQYESGGPRDTQYF.

The chain uses TRBV4-1 and TRBJ1-2, with 9 bases matching TRBD1. V lost 3 bases, J lost 8 bases, and 13 bases stayed unmatched. Per the germline V gene, CDR1 is MGHRA and CDR2 is YSYEKL. This CDR3 is 16 amino acids long. The chain's CDR3 is CASSHLRSQGANGYTF. CDR3 in DNA: TGCGCCAGCAGCCACTTAAGATCACAGGGGGCCAACGGCTACACCTTC.

V and J are TRBV11-2 and TRBJ2-1; maybe TRBD2 (6 bases). The CDR3 is made up of 12 amino acids. Trimming pared 5 bases from V and 8 bases from J, leaving 10 bases between. Germline values: CDR1 SGHAT, CDR2 FQNNGV. CDR3 sequence: CASSQWGDEQFF. The CDR3 DNA reads as TGTGCCAGCAGCCAATGGGGGGATGAGCAGTTCTTC.